This TCR beta chain was identified during a study of cytomegalovirus exposure and HLA in healthy donors. Trimming stripped 10 bases from V and 2 bases from J, with 15 bases between. There are 14 residues in the CDR3. Germline lookup yields CDR1 MNHNS and CDR2 SASEGT. Study observations and caveats: In a later analysis, fewer than 20,000 TCR beta sequences were associated with HLA alleles at 0.05 false discovery rate. It was confirmed in vitro that a few of the CMV-associated chains were specific for CMV antigens. Listed as cytomegalovirus-associated were 150 to 200 TCR beta chains.

In the case of this clone: Its antigen remains unknown.

With 60 Vbeta and 13 Jbeta primers, the PCR was carried out. Sequencing was performed with immunoSEQ multiplex PCR; in TCRdb, only in-frame clones are kept and a portion is missing. The repertoire holds some 150,000 clones, roughly 70% seen once, with over 2.5% in the top ten. The sequence was obtained from a woman in her twenties or thirties in good health and CMV-seronegative. The sequencing sample was made of PBMCs. The J gene is TRBJ2-1, the V gene TRBV6-1, with a tentative D call TRBD2 (5 bases). The CDR3 sequence: CATATTRTYNEQFF. The CDR3 nucleotides are TGTGCCACCGCGACTACTCGAACCTACAATGAGCAGTTCTTC.